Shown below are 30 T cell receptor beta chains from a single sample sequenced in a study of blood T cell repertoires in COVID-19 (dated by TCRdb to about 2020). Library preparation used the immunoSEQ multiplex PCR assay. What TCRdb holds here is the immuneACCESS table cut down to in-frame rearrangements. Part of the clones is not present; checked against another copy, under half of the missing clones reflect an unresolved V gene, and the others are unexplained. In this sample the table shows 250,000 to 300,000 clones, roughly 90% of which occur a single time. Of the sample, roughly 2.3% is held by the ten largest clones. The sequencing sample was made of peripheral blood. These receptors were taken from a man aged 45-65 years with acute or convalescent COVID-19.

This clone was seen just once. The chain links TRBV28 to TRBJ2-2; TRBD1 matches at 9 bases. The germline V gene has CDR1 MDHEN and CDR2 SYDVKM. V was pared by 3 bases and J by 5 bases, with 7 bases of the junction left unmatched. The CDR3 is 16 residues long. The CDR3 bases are TGTGCCAGCAGTTTTCGCCCGGGACAGGGAACCGGGGAGCTGTTTTTT. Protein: CASSFRPGQGTGELFF.

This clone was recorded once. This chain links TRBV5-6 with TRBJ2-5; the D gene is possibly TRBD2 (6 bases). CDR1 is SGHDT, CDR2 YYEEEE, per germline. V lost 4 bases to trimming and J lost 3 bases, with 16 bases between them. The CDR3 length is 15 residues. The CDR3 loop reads CASSASGTAKETQYF. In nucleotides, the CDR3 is TGTGCCAGCAGCGCTTCCGGGACTGCGAAAGAGACCCAGTACTTC.

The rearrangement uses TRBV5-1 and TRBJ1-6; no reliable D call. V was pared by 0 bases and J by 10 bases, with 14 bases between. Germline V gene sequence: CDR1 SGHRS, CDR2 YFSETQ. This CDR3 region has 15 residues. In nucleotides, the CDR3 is TGCGCCAGCAGCTTGGAAATGGGATCGGGGTCACCCCTCCACTTT. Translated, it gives CASSLEMGSGSPLHF.

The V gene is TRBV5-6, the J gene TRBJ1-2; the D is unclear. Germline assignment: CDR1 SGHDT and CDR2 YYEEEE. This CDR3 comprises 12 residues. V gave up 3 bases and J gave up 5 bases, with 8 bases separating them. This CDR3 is CASSSRDYGYTF. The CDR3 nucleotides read TGTGCCAGCAGCTCGAGGGATTATGGCTACACCTTC.

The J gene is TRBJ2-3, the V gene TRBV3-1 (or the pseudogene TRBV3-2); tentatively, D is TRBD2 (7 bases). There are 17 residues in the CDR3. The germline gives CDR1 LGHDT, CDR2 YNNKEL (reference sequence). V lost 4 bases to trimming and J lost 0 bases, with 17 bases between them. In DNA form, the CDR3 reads TGTGCCAGCAGCCTTGGTGGCGGGGGCCATAGCACAGATACGCAGTATTTT. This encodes CASSLGGGGHSTDTQYF.

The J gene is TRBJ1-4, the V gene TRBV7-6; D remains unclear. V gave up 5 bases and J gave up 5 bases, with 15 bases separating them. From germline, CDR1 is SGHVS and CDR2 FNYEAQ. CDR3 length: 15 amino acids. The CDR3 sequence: CASSARVESNEKLFF. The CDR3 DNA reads TGTGCCAGCAGCGCCCGGGTCGAAAGCAATGAAAAACTGTTTTTT.

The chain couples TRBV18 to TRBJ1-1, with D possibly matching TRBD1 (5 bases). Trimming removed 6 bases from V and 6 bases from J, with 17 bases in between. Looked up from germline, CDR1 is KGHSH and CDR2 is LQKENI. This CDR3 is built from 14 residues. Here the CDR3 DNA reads TGTGCCAGCTCTACGACAGTGACGGACGCTGAAGCTTTCTTT. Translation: CASSTTVTDAEAFF.

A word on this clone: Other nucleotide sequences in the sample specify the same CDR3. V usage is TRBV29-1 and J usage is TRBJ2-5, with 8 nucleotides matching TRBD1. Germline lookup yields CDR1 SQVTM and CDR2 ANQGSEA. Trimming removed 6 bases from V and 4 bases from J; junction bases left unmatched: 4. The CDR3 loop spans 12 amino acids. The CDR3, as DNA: TGCAGCGTCGGACAGGGAAGAGAGACCCAGTACTTC. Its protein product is CSVGQGRETQYF.

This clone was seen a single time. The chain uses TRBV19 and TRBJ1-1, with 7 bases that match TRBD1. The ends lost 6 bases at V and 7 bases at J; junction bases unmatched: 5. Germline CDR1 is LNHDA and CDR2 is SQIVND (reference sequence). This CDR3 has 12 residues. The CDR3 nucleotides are TGTGCCAGTAGCCGACAGGGCGGTGAAGCTTTCTTT. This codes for CASSRQGGEAFF.

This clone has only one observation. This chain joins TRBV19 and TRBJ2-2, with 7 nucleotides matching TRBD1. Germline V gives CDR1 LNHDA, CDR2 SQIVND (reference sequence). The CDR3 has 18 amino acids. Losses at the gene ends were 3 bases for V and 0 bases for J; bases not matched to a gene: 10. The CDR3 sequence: CASSIRGKGATNTGELFF. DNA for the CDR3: TGTGCCAGTAGTATTAGGGGGAAGGGGGCGACGAACACCGGGGAGCTGTTTTTT.

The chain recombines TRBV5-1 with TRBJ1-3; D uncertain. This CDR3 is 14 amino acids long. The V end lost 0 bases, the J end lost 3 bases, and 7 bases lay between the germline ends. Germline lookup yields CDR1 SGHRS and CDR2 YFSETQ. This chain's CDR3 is CASSLGPVGNTIYF. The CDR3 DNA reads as TGCGCCAGCAGCTTGGGGCCAGTTGGAAACACCATATATTTT.

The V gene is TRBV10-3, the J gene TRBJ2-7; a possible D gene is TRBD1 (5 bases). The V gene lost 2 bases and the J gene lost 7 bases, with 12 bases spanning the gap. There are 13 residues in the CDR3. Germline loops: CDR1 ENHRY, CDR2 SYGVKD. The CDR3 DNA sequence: TGTGCCATCAGTGAGATAAAGGACAATGAGCAGTACTTC. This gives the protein CAISEIKDNEQYF.

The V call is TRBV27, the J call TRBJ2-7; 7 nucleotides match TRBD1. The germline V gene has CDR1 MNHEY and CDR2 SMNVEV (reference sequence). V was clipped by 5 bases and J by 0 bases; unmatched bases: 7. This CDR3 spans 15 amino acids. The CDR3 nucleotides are TGTGCCAGCAGTCACGACAGGGCCAGCTCCTACGAGCAGTACTTC. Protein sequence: CASSHDRASSYEQYF.

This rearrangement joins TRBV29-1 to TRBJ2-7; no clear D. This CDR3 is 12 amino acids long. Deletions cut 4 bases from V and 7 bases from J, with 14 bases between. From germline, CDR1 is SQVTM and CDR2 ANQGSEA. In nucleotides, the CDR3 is TGCAGCGTTGCAGGTTTCAATGGGGAGCAGTACTTC. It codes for CSVAGFNGEQYF.

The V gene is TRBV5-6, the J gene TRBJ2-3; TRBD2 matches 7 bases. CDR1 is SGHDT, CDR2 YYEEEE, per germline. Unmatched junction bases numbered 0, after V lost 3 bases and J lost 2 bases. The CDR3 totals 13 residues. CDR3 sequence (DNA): TGTGCCAGCAGCTGGGACTACACAGATACGCAGTATTTT. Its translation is CASSWDYTDTQYF. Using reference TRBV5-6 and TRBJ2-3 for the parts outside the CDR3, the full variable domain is DAGVTQSPTHLIKTRGQQVTLRCSPKSGHDTVSWYQQALGQGPQFIFQYYEEEERQRGNFPDRFSGHQFPNYSSELNVNALLLGDSALYLCASSWDYTDTQYFGPGTRLTVL.

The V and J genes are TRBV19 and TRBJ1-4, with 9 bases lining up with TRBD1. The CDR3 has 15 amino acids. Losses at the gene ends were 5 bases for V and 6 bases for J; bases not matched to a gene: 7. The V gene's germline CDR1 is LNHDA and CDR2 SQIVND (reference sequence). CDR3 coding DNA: TGTGCCAGTAGTCCCGGACAGGGGCGGGATGAAAAACTGTTTTTT. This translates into CASSPGQGRDEKLFF.

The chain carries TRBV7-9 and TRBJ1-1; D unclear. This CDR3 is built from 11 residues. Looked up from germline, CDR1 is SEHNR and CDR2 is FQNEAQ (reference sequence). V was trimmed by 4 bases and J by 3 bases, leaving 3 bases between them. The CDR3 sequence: CASSSDTEAFF. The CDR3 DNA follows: TGTGCCAGCAGCTCCGACACTGAAGCTTTCTTT.

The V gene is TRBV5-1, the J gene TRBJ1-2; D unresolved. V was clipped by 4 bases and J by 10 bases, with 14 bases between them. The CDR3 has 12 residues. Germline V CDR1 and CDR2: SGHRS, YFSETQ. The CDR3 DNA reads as TGCGCCAGCAGCATGGGCGGGCGGGACTACACCTTC. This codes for CASSMGGRDYTF.

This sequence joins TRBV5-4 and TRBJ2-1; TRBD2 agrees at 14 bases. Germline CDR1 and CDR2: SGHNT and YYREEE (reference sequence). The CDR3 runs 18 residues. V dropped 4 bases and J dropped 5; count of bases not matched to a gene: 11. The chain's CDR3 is CASSPIRLGLAGDNEQFF. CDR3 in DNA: TGTGCCAGCAGCCCGATCCGTCTGGGACTAGCGGGGGACAATGAGCAGTTCTTC.

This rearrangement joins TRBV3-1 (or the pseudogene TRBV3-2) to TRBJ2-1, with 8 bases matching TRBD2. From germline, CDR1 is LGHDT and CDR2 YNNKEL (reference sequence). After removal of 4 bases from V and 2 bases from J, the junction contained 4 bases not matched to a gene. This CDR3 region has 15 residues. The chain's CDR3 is CASSPGLGAYNEQFF. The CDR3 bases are TGTGCCAGCAGCCCGGGACTAGGGGCCTACAATGAGCAGTTCTTC.

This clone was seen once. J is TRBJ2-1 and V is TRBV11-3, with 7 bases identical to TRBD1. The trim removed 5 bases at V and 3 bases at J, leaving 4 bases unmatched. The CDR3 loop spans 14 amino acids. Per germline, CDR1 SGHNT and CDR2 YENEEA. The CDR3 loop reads CASSLQGIYNEQFF. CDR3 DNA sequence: TGTGCCAGCAGCCTACAGGGGATCTACAATGAGCAGTTCTTC.

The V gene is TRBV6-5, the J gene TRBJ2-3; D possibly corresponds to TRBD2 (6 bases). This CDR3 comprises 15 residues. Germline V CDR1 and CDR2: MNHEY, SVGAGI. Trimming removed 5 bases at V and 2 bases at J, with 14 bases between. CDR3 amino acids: CASSPKAGTTDTQYF. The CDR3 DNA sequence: TGTGCCAGCAGTCCCAAAGCGGGTACCACAGATACGCAGTATTTT.

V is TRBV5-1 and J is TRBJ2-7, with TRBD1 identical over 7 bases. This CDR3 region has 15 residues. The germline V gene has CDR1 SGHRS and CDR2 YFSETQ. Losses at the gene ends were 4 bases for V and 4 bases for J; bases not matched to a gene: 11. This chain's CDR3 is CASSRGIGGGYEQYF. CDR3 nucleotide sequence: TGCGCCAGCAGCAGGGGGATAGGGGGCGGTTACGAGCAGTACTTC.

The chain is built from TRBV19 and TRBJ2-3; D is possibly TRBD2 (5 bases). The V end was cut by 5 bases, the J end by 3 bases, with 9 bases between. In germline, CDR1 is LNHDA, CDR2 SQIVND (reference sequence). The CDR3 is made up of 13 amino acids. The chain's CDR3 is CASSVPGTDTQYF. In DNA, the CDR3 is TGTGCCAGTAGTGTTCCGGGGACAGATACGCAGTATTTT.

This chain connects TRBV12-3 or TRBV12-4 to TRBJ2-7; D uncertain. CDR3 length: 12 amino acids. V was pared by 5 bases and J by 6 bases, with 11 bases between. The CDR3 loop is CASSPQYREQYF. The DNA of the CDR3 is TGTGCCAGCAGTCCCCAGTATCGCGAGCAGTACTTC.

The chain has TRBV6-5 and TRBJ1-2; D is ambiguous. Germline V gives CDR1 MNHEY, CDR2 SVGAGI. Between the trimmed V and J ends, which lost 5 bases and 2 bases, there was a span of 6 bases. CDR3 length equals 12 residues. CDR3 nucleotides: TGTGCCAGCAGTCAACTGAACTATGGCTACACCTTC. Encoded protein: CASSQLNYGYTF.

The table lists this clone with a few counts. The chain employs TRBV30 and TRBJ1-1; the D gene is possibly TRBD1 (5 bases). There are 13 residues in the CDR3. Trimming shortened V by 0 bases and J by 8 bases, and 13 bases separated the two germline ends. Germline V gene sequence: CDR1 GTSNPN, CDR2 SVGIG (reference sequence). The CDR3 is CAWSVIRGGEAFF. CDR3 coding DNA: TGTGCCTGGAGTGTAATTAGGGGCGGAGAAGCTTTCTTT.

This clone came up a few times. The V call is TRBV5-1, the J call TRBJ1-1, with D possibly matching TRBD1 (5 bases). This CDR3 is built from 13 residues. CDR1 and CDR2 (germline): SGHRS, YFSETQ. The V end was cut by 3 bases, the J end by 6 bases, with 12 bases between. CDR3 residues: CASSWQGTAEAFF. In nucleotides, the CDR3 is TGCGCCAGCAGCTGGCAGGGAACTGCTGAAGCTTTCTTT.

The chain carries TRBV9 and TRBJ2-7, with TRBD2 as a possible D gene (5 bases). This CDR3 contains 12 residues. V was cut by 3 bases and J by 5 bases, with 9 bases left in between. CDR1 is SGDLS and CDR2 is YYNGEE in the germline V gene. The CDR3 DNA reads TGTGCCAGCAGCGCCGAACTAGACGAGCAGTACTTC. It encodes CASSAELDEQYF.

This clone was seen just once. Here the CDR3 reads CASSSGTGQELGRYGYTF. CDR3 coding DNA: TGCGCCAGCAGCAGCGGGACAGGGCAAGAGCTGGGCCGCTATGGCTACACCTTC. The chain employs TRBV5-1 and TRBJ1-2; 9 bases line up with TRBD1. Germline V gives CDR1 SGHRS, CDR2 YFSETQ. V was clipped by 4 bases and J by 4 bases; unmatched bases: 17. This CDR3 is 18 amino acids long.